One T cell receptor (beta chain) is described in this entry. Its antigen is still unknown. CDR3 length: 15 residues. V was shortened by 4 bases and J by 0 bases, with 14 bases between the two germline ends. Germline V gene lookup returns CDR1 SGDLS and CDR2 YYNGEE. The method was immunoSEQ multiplex PCR; TCRdb's version includes in-frame clones alone and lacks a portion of them. The sample yields about 83,000 clones, 98% seen once. This entry is derived from a study of Tregs in tolerant kidney transplant recipients. Study results and limitations: Donor-specific Treg expansion exceeded global Treg expansion in tolerant patients, suggesting antigen drive. Activated donor B cell expansion appeared to reveal the most relevant donor-specific TCRbeta repertoire.

This TCR came from a human donor who received a combined kidney and bone marrow transplant. V and J are TRBV9 and TRBJ2-7; a possible D gene is TRBD1 (6 bases). The sequences come from CD4+ T cells from blood, collected before the transplant. DNA for the CDR3: TGTGCCAGCAGCCCATCGGACAGAAGCTCCTACGAGCAGTACTTC. This translates into CASSPSDRSSYEQYF. Full variable domain (rest looked up from reference TRBV9 and TRBJ2-7): DSGVTQTPKHLITATGQRVTLRCSPRSGDLSVYWYQQSLDQGLQFLIQYYNGEERAKGNILERFSAQQFPDLHSELNLSSLELGDSALYFCASSPSDRSSYEQYFGPGTRLTVT.